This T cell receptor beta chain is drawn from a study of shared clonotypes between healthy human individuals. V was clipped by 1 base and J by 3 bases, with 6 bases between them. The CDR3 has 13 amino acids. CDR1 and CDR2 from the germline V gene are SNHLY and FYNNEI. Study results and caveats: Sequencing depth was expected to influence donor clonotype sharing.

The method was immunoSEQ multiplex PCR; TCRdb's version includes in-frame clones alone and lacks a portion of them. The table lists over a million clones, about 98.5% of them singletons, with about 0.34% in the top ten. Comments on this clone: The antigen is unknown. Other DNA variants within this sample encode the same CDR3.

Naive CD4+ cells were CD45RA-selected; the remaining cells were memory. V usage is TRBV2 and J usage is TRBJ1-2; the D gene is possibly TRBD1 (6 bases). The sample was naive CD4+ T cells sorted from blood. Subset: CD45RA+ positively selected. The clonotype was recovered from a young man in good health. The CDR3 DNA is TGTGCCAGCAGTGAAGAGGGGGACTATGGCTACACCTTC. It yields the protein CASSEEGDYGYTF.